The text below deals with one T cell receptor (beta chain). The junction shows a germline mismatch at one end, possibly a read error. This record belongs to a study of prognosis after radiotherapy for stage I lung cancer. Starting from genomic DNA, TCR beta CDR3 was amplified through two-round multiplex PCR. Gene-specific TRBV and TRBJ primers were used in PCR round one. TCRdb called the multiplex PCR reads again in MiXCR, with one record for every CDR3 protein. In the table there are about 19,000 distinct CDR3 sequences, around half of which are singletons. Per germline, CDR1 MNHEY and CDR2 SVGEGT. The CDR3 has 14 amino acids.

The specimen was PBMCs, collected before or after stereotactic body radiation therapy (not recorded which). The clonotype originates from a donor aged 50 or older with non-small cell lung cancer. The chain combines TRBV6-2 or TRBV6-3 with TRBJ1-6; no clear D. CDR3 coding DNA: TGTGTCAGCAGTGCCGGGCCGTATAGTTCACCCCTCCACTTT. Residues: CVSSAGPYSSPLHF.